This record looks at one T cell receptor (beta chain) sequence and its context. Its cognate antigen is unknown. Repertoires were generated with immunoSEQ multiplex PCR, while TCRdb's copy carries only in-frame clones and drops some. The table includes 55,000 to 70,000 clones, approximately 89% detected once. This specimen belongs to a study of graft-versus-host responses after intestinal transplantation. At the level of the study: Isolated intestinal, liver-intestinal, or multivisceral transplants were what recipients had. Broader study findings: Declining HvG levels early post-transplant were linked to peak circulating GvH clone levels.

After removal of 6 bases from V and 0 bases from J, the junction contained 5 bases not matched to a gene. Germline values: CDR1 ENHRY, CDR2 SYGVKD. The CDR3 contains 15 residues. V gene TRBV10-3 combines with J gene TRBJ1-3; 7 bases map to TRBD1. The sequences come from PBMCs, collected roughly 120 days after intestinal transplantation. The receptor comes from a human patient who received an intestinal transplant, so some T cells may come from the graft donor. The CDR3 region is CAIRSDRSSGNTIYF. The CDR3 DNA sequence: TGTGCCATCAGATCGGACAGGAGCTCTGGAAACACCATATATTTT.